A selection of T cell receptor beta chains follows, all from one sample in a study of B cell selection in AIRE deficiency. Using immunoSEQ multiplex PCR, the repertoire was profiled, and TCRdb retains in-frame clones only, with some absent. Of around 26,000 clones in the sample, around 93% were seen once. The sample taken for sequencing was CD4+CD25+ Tregs sorted from PBMCs. The receptors here all came from a human donor in good health. CDR3s include the opening cysteine and the closing phenylalanine or tryptophan. A D gene is named only where the DNA matches it firmly. Rows may omit the clone size; those that give it use once, few, many or a size class.

D gene	V gene	clone size	J gene	CDR3 protein	CDR3 DNA
NA	TRBV27	NA	TRBJ2-7	CASSGRSSYEQYF	TGTGCCAGCAGTGGACGGAGCTCCTACGAGCAGTACTTC
NA	TRBV6-5	NA	TRBJ2-5	CASLPPGGGGETQYF	TGTGCCAGCCTGCCCCCGGGCGGAGGGGGGGAGACCCAGTACTTC
TRBD2	TRBV7-9	NA	TRBJ2-3	CASSSLTSGGAGDTQYF	TGTGCCAGCAGCTCTCTAACTAGCGGGGGGGCCGGAGATACGCAGTATTTT
NA	TRBV19	few	TRBJ1-2	CAISLVGRGAGYTF	TGTGCCATATCACTCGTGGGCAGGGGAGCTGGCTACACCTTC
NA	TRBV5-6	once	TRBJ1-4	CASSLAQQPNEKLFF	TGTGCCAGCAGCTTGGCACAGCAACCTAATGAAAAACTGTTTTTT
TRBD2	TRBV10-3	NA	TRBJ2-1	CAITGGGDNEQFF	TGTGCCATCACGGGCGGGGGGGATAATGAGCAGTTCTTC
NA	TRBV5-5	NA	TRBJ2-2	CASSLLTSQTGELFF	TGTGCCAGCAGCCTGCTAACTAGTCAGACCGGGGAGCTGTTTTTT
NA	TRBV7-9	NA	TRBJ1-2	CASSVPRGYTF	TGTGCCAGCAGCGTGCCGAGGGGCTACACCTTC
TRBD1	TRBV10-3	once	TRBJ1-2	CATEAGTGNYGYTF	TGTGCCACAGAAGCCGGGACAGGGAACTATGGCTACACCTTC
NA	TRBV21-1	NA	TRBJ1-2	CASSNPLDYRLPGGYTF	TGTGCCAGCAGCAACCCCCTCGATTACAGGCTACCAGGAGGCTACACCTTC
NA	TRBV28	NA	TRBJ1-4	CASSFGGAGEKLFF	TGTGCCAGCAGTTTCGGGGGGGCAGGTGAAAAACTGTTTTTT
NA	TRBV28	NA	TRBJ1-5	CASKVSNQPQHF	TGTGCCAGCAAGGTTAGCAATCAGCCCCAGCATTTT
NA	TRBV11-2	NA	TRBJ2-5	CASSLDRGTQYF	TGTGCCAGCAGCTTAGACCGTGGGACCCAGTACTTC
NA	TRBV9	NA	TRBJ2-2	CASSVGSTTGELFF	TGTGCCAGCAGCGTAGGGTCCACCACCGGGGAGCTGTTTTTT
NA	TRBV10-3	NA	TRBJ2-2	CAISDPRDTGLANTGELFF	TGTGCCATCAGTGACCCCCGGGACACCGGTTTAGCGAACACCGGGGAGCTGTTTTTT
NA	TRBV28	NA	TRBJ1-5	CASSLFGGVSNQPQHF	TGTGCCAGCAGTTTATTTGGGGGCGTAAGCAATCAGCCCCAGCATTTT
NA	TRBV5-6	NA	TRBJ1-2	CASSRRGEGYTF	TGTGCCAGCAGCCGTAGGGGGGAGGGCTACACCTTC
TRBD1	TRBV7-9	NA	TRBJ1-4	CASSLGGTAGLNEKLFF	TGTGCCAGCAGCTTAGGTGGGACAGCGGGCCTTAATGAAAAACTGTTTTTT
TRBD1	TRBV5-1	NA	TRBJ1-4	CASSLTGTGYEKLFF	TGCGCCAGCAGCTTGACCGGGACAGGGTATGAAAAACTGTTTTTT
NA	TRBV10-3	NA	TRBJ1-3	CAISSGPNSGNTIYF	TGTGCCATCAGTTCGGGGCCAAACTCTGGAAACACCATATATTTT
TRBD1	TRBV28	NA	TRBJ1-1	CASSLLPGQGAMVTEAFF	TGTGCCAGCAGTTTATTGCCGGGACAGGGGGCAATGGTCACTGAAGCTTTCTTT
NA	TRBV5-1	NA	TRBJ1-5	CASSEGHPNQPQHF	TGCGCCAGCAGCGAGGGACACCCGAATCAGCCCCAGCATTTT
NA	TRBV4-1	NA	TRBJ2-5	CASSQEDRERETQYF	TGCGCCAGCAGCCAAGAAGATCGGGAACGAGAGACCCAGTACTTC
NA	TRBV5-1	NA	TRBJ1-1	CASGPRGMNTEAFF	TGCGCCAGCGGTCCACGCGGGATGAACACTGAAGCTTTCTTT
TRBD1	TRBV12-5	NA	TRBJ2-5	CASGLSGTGGQETQYF	TGTGCTAGTGGTTTGTCCGGGACAGGGGGACAAGAGACCCAGTACTTC
NA	TRBV10-2	once	TRBJ1-2	CASSATRGYGYTF	TGCGCCAGCAGTGCTACCAGGGGCTATGGCTACACCTTC